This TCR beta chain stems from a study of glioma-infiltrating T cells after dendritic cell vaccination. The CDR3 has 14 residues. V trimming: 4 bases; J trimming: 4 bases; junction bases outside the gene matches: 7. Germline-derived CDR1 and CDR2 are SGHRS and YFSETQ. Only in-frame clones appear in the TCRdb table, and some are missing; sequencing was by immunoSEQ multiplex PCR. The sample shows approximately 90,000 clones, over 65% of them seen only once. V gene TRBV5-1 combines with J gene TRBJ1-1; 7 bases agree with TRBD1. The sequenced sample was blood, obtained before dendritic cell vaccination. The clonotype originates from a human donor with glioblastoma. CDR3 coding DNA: TGCGCCAGCAGCCCTACAGGGGCGATCACTGAAGCTTTCTTT. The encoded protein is CASSPTGAITEAFF.